The 16 T cell receptor beta chains in this list originate from one sample, sequenced in a study of T cell repertoires in cytomegalovirus infection. One entry per CDR3 protein, called by TCRdb with MiXCR from the reads. In the table there are around 350,000 distinct CDR3 sequences, roughly 20% of which are singletons. The sample was PBMCs. These TCRs come from a human donor in good health (CMV status not recorded). Some clones in this sample may be carry-over from other donors' samples.

This clonotype was seen more than once but under ten times. The chain links TRBV6-2 or TRBV6-3 to TRBJ1-1; no definite D call. The CDR3 loop spans 11 amino acids. The V end lost 1 base, the J end lost 6 bases, and 3 bases lay between the germline ends. CDR1 and CDR2 (germline): MNHEY, SVGEGT. CDR3 nucleotide sequence: TGTGCCAGCAGTTACTTCGCTGAAGCTTTCTTT. As protein: CASSYFAEAFF.

The chain uses TRBV6-2 or TRBV6-3 and TRBJ2-1; D is unresolved. The V end was cut by 2 bases, the J end by 4 bases, with 21 bases between. The CDR3 loop spans 18 amino acids. Germline CDR1 is MNHEY and CDR2 is SVGEGT. The CDR3 sequence is CASSYLAVGESWYNEQFF. The CDR3 DNA follows: TGTGCCAGCAGTTACCTCGCGGTCGGTGAGTCGTGGTACAATGAGCAGTTCTTC.

The chain joins TRBV4-1 to TRBJ2-5; 13 positions match TRBD2. J lost 1 base, V lost 4 bases, and 3 bases had no gene match. The length of the CDR3 is 16 residues. Germline-derived CDR1 and CDR2 are MGHRA and YSYEKL. For the CDR3, the DNA is TGCGCCAGCAGCCTCCGGACTAGCGGGAGCCAAGAGACCCAGTACTTC. Protein: CASSLRTSGSQETQYF.

The table lists this clonotype with many counts. The V gene is TRBV7-2, the J gene TRBJ2-1, with D maybe TRBD1 (6 bases). This CDR3 comprises 18 residues. V was shortened by 2 bases and J by 8 bases, with 25 bases between the two germline ends. CDR1 is SGHTA, CDR2 FQGNSA, per germline. CDR3: CASSLRAPAGVVGDEQFF. CDR3 sequence (DNA): TGTGCCAGCAGCTTAAGAGCCCCCGCAGGGGTGGTGGGAGATGAGCAGTTCTTC.

In its sample, this clonotype was seen many times. CDR3 loop: CASSLDRASGNTIYF. In DNA, the CDR3 is TGTGCCAGCAGTTTGGACCGAGCCTCTGGAAACACCATATATTTT. J is TRBJ1-3 and V is TRBV7-6; D gene uncertain. CDR1 is SGHVS and CDR2 is FNYEAQ in the germline V gene. Trimming took off 6 bases at V and 0 bases at J, with 12 bases between the two ends. CDR3 size: 15 residues.

The chain couples TRBV18 to TRBJ2-5; a weak D match, TRBD1 (6 bases). The CDR3 spans 18 residues. Trimming took off 1 base at V and 4 bases at J, with 22 bases between the two ends. Germline V gene lookup returns CDR1 KGHSH and CDR2 LQKENI. This CDR3 reads CASSPLQPGQGSLETQYF. The CDR3, as DNA: TGTGCCAGCTCACCACTCCAGCCGGGACAAGGGTCTTTAGAGACCCAGTACTTC.

This clonotype was recorded at least ten times. The chain is built from TRBV4-1 and TRBJ1-2, with TRBD1 as a possible D gene (6 bases). Germline V gives CDR1 MGHRA, CDR2 YSYEKL. Trimming took off 0 bases at V and 6 bases at J, with 14 bases between the two ends. CDR3 length: 15 amino acids. The DNA for the CDR3 is TGCGCCAGCAGCCAAGATTCCAACAGGGTGGATGGCTACACCTTC. It yields the protein CASSQDSNRVDGYTF.

This clonotype was observed many times. The V call is TRBV2, the J call TRBJ2-1; D may correspond to TRBD1 or TRBD2 (5 bases each). The CDR3 is 15 residues long. Germline V gene sequence: CDR1 SNHLY, CDR2 FYNNEI. V was cut by 5 bases and J by 8 bases, with 19 bases left in between. The CDR3 sequence is CASSSPGPRRYEQFF. CDR3 in DNA: TGTGCCAGCAGTTCTCCGGGACCCCGGCGGTATGAGCAGTTCTTC. Full variable domain (remainder filled in from reference TRBV2 and TRBJ2-1): EPEVTQTPSHQVTQMGQEVILRCVPISNHLYFYWYRQILGQKVEFLVSFYNNEISEKSEIFDDQFSVERPDGSNFTLKIRSTKLEDSAMYFCASSSPGPRRYEQFFGPGTRLTVL.

This clonotype was recorded many times. V is TRBV7-8 and J is TRBJ1-2; weak D call: TRBD1 (5 bases). CDR3 length: 14 amino acids. V was clipped by 5 bases and J by 4 bases, with 14 bases between them. Germline V gene data show CDR1 as SGHVS and CDR2 as FQNEAQ. The CDR3, as DNA: TGTGCCAGCAGCCCGACAGTAACCGGCTATGGCTACACCTTC. It is translated as CASSPTVTGYGYTF.

The table lists this clonotype with a few counts. This CDR3 reads CASSELAGGSNEQFF. DNA for the CDR3: TGTGCCAGCAGCGAACTAGCGGGAGGAAGCAATGAGCAGTTCTTC. V usage is TRBV14 and J usage is TRBJ2-1; TRBD2 matches at 12 bases. With 5 bases clipped from V and 6 bases from J, the junction kept 5 bases outside the gene matches. Germline lookup yields CDR1 SGHDN and CDR2 FVKESK. There are 15 residues in the CDR3.

This sequence joins TRBV20-1 and TRBJ1-2, with TRBD1 matching 7 bases. Germline CDR1 is DFQATT and CDR2 is SNEGSKA (reference sequence). CDR3 length: 13 amino acids. For the CDR3, the DNA is TGCAGACGGGACAGACCCTCTAACTATGGCTACACCTTC. Amino acids: CRRDRPSNYGYTF.

This clonotype was seen a few times. The chain employs TRBV5-4 and TRBJ2-5; the D call may be TRBD1 or TRBD2 (5 bases each). The length of the CDR3 is 14 residues. Trimming shortened V by 0 bases and J by 5 bases, and 11 bases separated the two germline ends. Germline values: CDR1 SGHNT, CDR2 YYREEE (reference sequence). This CDR3 is CASSLGTAGETQYF. For the CDR3, the DNA is TGTGCCAGCAGCTTGGGGACTGCAGGGGAGACCCAGTACTTC.

This clonotype appeared many times. The genes are TRBV6-2 or TRBV6-3 and TRBJ2-1; unclear D gene. Per germline, CDR1 MNHEY and CDR2 SVGEGT. V was cut by 4 bases and J by 3 bases, with 10 bases left in between. The CDR3 is made up of 14 amino acids. DNA for the CDR3: TGTGCCAGCAGTTTTGAACCCCGCTACAATGAGCAGTTCTTC. Protein product: CASSFEPRYNEQFF.

The table lists this clonotype with a few counts. This chain links TRBV10-2 with TRBJ2-2; the D is unclear. The CDR3 is made up of 13 amino acids. Germline values: CDR1 WSHSY, CDR2 SAAADI. V gave up 6 bases and J gave up 0 bases, with 5 bases separating them. The CDR3 coding sequence is TGCGCCAGCAGAGGGACGAACACCGGGGAGCTGTTTTTT. Protein sequence: CASRGTNTGELFF.

This clonotype was seen a handful of times. The V call is TRBV3-1, the J call TRBJ1-4, with D hard to call. Looked up from germline, CDR1 is LGHDT and CDR2 is YNNKEL (reference sequence). Trimming stripped 0 bases from V and 8 bases from J, with 10 bases between. The CDR3 spans 14 residues. The chain's CDR3 is CASSQELTGEKLFF. CDR3 sequence (DNA): TGTGCCAGCAGCCAAGAACTCACCGGCGAAAAACTGTTTTTT.

The sample holds many counts of this clonotype. The chain recombines TRBV12-5 with TRBJ1-5; TRBD1 is a possible D gene (5 bases). Germline CDR1 and CDR2: LGHNT and FRNRAP. V was clipped by 1 base and J by 0 bases, with 19 bases between them. CDR3 length: 19 residues. The CDR3 reads CASGLAGGSGQHSNQPQHF. The DNA of the CDR3 is TGTGCTAGTGGTTTGGCAGGTGGATCCGGACAACATAGCAATCAGCCCCAGCATTTT.